A single T cell receptor (beta chain) is shown here with its context. Its antigen is currently unknown. This sample is part of a study of identical twins. The CDR3 loop spans 18 amino acids. CDR1 is LGHNA, CDR2 YSLEER, per germline. Trimming cost V 2 bases and J 0 bases, with 16 bases left between them. TCRdb ran MiXCR on the 5' RACE reads and lists one entry per CDR3 protein. The sample shows 520,000 or so distinct CDR3 sequences, 20% to 25% of them seen only once. Findings and limits, study-wide: Twin pairs had excess sharing that was weaker in beta out-of-frame sequences. Memory repertoires showed no such pattern, whereas abundant cord blood beta clonotypes carried fewer insertions.

These same data were also listed under a study on T cells expressing NK-cell markers. That publication notes: In sorted CD3+CD56+NKG2C+, CD3+CD56+NKG2C- and CD3+CD56-NKG2C+ T cells, TCR beta repertoires were obtained.

The source of this sequence is a woman in her late teens or twenties in good health. Sequencing was carried out using CD4+ T cells sorted from blood. V is TRBV4-3 and J is TRBJ2-2; TRBD1 might be the D (5 bases). The CDR3 loop reads CASSQFFLQGANTGELFF. Here the CDR3 DNA reads TGCGCCAGCAGCCAATTTTTCCTCCAGGGTGCGAACACCGGGGAGCTGTTTTTT.